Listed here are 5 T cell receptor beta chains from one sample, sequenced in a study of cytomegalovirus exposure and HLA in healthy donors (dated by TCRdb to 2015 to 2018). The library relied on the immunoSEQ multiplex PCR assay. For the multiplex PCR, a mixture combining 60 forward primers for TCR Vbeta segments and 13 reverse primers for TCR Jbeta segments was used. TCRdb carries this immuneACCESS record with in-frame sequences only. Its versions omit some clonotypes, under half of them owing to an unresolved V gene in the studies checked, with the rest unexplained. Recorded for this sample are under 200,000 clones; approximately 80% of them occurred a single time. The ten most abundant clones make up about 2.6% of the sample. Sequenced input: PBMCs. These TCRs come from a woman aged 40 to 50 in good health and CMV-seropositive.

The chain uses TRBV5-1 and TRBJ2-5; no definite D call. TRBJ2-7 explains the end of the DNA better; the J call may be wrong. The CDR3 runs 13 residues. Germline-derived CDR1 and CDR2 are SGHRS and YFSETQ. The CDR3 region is CASSLQDSYEQYF. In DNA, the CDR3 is TGCGCCAGCAGCTTGCAGGACTCCTACGAGCAGTACTTC.

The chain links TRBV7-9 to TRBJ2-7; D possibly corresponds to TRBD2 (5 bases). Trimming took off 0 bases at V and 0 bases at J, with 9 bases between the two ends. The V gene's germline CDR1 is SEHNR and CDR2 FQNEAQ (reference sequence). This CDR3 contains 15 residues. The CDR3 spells CASSLATGFSYEQYF. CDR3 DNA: TGTGCCAGCAGCTTAGCGACGGGGTTCTCCTACGAGCAGTACTTC.

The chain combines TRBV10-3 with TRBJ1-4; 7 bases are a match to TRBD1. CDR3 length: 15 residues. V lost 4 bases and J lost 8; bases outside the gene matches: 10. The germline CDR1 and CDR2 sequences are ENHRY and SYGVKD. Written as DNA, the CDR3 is TGTGCCATCAGTGGGGTTGACAGGGTAGGGGAAAAACTGTTTTTT. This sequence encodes CAISGVDRVGEKLFF.

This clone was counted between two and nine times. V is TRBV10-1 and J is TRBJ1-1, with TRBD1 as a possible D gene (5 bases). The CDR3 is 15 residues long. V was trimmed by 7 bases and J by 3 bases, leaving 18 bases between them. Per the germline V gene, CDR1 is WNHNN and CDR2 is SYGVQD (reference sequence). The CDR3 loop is CASNTGKARDTEAFF. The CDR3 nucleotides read TGCGCCAGCAATACAGGAAAAGCACGGGACACTGAAGCTTTCTTT.

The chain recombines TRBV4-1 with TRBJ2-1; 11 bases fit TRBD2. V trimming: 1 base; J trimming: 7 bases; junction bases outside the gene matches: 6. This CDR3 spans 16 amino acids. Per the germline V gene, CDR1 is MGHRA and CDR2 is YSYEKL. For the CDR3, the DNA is TGCGCCAGCAGCCAAGCTAGCGGGGGGCGCTCTAATGAGCAGTTCTTC. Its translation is CASSQASGGRSNEQFF.